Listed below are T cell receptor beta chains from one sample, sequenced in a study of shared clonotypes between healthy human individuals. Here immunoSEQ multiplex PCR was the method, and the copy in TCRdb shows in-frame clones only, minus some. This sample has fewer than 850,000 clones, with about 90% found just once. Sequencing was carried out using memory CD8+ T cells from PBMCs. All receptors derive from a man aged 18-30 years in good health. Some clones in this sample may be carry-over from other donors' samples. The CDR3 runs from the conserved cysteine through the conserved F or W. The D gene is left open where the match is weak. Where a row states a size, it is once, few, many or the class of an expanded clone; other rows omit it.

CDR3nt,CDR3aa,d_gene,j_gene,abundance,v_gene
TGCGCCAGCAGCCGAACCGTTGGGGATTGGGAAAAACTGTTTTTT,CASSRTVGDWEKLFF,-,TRBJ1-4,-,TRBV4-1
TGTGCCAGCACCCCAACCGGAAGGTTTGGTGAAAAACTGTTTTTT,CASTPTGRFGEKLFF,-,TRBJ1-4,-,TRBV28
TGTGCCAGCAGCGAGCTAGCGGTAAGCTACAATGAGCAGTTCTTC,CASSELAVSYNEQFF,TRBD2,TRBJ2-1,-,TRBV7-6
TGCAGCGTTGTACCTAGTGACTCCTACGAGCAGTACTTC,CSVVPSDSYEQYF,-,TRBJ2-7,-,TRBV29-1
TGTGCCAGTAGTCCGGACGGGGAAGAGACCCAGTACTTC,CASSPDGEETQYF,-,TRBJ2-5,-,TRBV19
TGTGCCAGCAGCCCCGGATGGAGGGCGGGAGCGACAGATACGCAGTATTTT,CASSPGWRAGATDTQYF,TRBD2,TRBJ2-3,-,TRBV7-8
TGTGCCGCGCGGACAGGGGGTAATGAGCAGTTCTTC,CAARTGGNEQFF,TRBD1,TRBJ2-1,-,TRBV10-3
TGTGCCAGCAGGGGGCCTTTTAATGAGCAGTTCTTC,CASRGPFNEQFF,-,TRBJ2-1,-,TRBV27
TGTGCCAGCAGCTTACCCCCTGGGGGCCACAATGAGCAGTTCTTC,CASSLPPGGHNEQFF,-,TRBJ2-1,-,TRBV7-9
TGTGCCAGCAGCGTAGCCAGCGGTGACACCGGGGAGCTGTTTTTT,CASSVASGDTGELFF,-,TRBJ2-2,once,TRBV9
TGTGCCACCAGTCTGGGCAGGGGGGGAGACGAGCAGTACTTC,CATSLGRGGDEQYF,-,TRBJ2-7,-,TRBV15
TGTGCCAGCAGCTTAGATGGTAGCGGGAGTGGGGGCGAGCAGTACTTC,CASSLDGSGSGGEQYF,TRBD2,TRBJ2-7,-,TRBV7-9
TGTGCCAGCAGTCCCCCGTCGGACAATGAGCAGTTCTTC,CASSPPSDNEQFF,-,TRBJ2-1,-,TRBV28
TGTGCCAGCAGTTTGCCAACCAACCGGGACTCAGCCTACGAGCAGTACTTC,CASSLPTNRDSAYEQYF,-,TRBJ2-7,-,TRBV28